The source of this T cell receptor beta chain is a study of B cell selection in AIRE deficiency. In regard to this clone: Its specificity is not known.

Original processing methods: Pooled Tregs gave some 60,000 patient and over 8.5x10^4 donor TCRbeta sequences. Assay used: immunoSEQ multiplex PCR; TCRdb lists only in-frame clones, some missing. V, J and clone size were drawn from that table, and D and trimming were deduced from the DNA. This repertoire shows about 18,000 clones, about 93% found once; its top ten account for 0.89%. Regulatory T cells were sorted as CD4+CD25hiCD127low/negative. The CDR3 runs 14 residues. Germline loops: CDR1 MDHEN, CDR2 SYDVKM. The V end was cut by 11 bases, the J end by 3 bases, with 17 bases between. Findings of the study overall: Of 3,500 to 4,000 shared Treg TCRbeta sequences, 31.6% were healthy-donor-only and over 9% patient-only.

The receptor was derived from a human donor in good health. The rearrangement links TRBV28 to TRBJ2-1; D is unresolved. Material: CD4+CD25+ Tregs sorted from PBMCs. Here the CDR3 reads CAWASGSLYNEQFF. The CDR3 DNA sequence: TGTGCCTGGGCCTCAGGTTCGCTCTACAATGAGCAGTTCTTC. Filled out from reference TRBV28 and TRBJ2-1, the complete variable domain reads DVKVTQSSRYLVKRTGEKVFLECVQDMDHENMFWYRQDPGLGLRLIYFSYDVKMKEKGDIPEGYSVSREKKERFSLILESASTNQTSMYLCAWASGSLYNEQFFGPGTRLTVL.